This T cell receptor beta chain was sequenced for a study of T cells in Graves' hyperthyroidism and ophthalmopathy. This clonotype was detected many times. Germline values: CDR1 DFQATT, CDR2 SNEGSKA (reference sequence). The CDR3 length is 13 residues. V was clipped by 1 base and J by 0 bases, with 6 bases between them. Amplified regions were TCR beta CDR3 sequences from RNA transcripts. First-round RT-PCR targeting the TCR CDR3 was performed with the HTBI primer set. TCRdb re-called the multiplex PCR reads with MiXCR, one entry per CDR3 protein. This sample has around 520,000 distinct CDR3 sequences, with around 15% found just once.

Sequenced sample: blood. This chain joins TRBV20-1 and TRBJ1-2, with no clear D. This sequence originates from a woman between 35 and 50 years old with Graves' hyperthyroidism. CDR3 in amino acids: CSARAQANYGYTF. In DNA form, the CDR3 reads TGCAGTGCTAGAGCCCAAGCTAACTATGGCTACACCTTC.